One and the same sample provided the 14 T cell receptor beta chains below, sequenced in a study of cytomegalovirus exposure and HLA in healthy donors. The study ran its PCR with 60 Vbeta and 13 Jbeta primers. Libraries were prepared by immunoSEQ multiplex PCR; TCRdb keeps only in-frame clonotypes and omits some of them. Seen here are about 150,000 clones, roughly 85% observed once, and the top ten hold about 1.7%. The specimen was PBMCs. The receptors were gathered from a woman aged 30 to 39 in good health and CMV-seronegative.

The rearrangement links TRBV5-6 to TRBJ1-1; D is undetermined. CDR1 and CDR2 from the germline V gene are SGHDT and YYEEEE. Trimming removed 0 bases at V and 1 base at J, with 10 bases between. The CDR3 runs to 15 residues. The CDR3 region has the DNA TGTGCCAGCAGCTTGGCCTATGGAGGGAACACTGAAGCTTTCTTT. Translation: CASSLAYGGNTEAFF.

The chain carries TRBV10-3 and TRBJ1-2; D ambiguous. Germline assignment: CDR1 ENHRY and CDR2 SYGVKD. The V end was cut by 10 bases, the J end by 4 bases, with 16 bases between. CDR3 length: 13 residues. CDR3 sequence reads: CATFGGAFYGYTF. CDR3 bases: TGTGCCACCTTCGGAGGTGCCTTCTATGGCTACACCTTC.

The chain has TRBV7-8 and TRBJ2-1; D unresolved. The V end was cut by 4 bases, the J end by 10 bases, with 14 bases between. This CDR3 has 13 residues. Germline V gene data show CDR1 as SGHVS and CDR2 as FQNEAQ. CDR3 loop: CASSSDTIGEQFF. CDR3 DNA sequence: TGTGCCAGCAGCTCAGATACTATCGGGGAGCAGTTCTTC.

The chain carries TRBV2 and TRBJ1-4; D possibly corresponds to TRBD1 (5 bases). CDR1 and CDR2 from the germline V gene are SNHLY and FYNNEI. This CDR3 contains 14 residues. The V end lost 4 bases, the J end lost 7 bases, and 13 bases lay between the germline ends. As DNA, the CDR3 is TGTGCCAGCAGTGGGATCCCGGGGGGTGAAAAACTGTTTTTT. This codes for CASSGIPGGEKLFF.

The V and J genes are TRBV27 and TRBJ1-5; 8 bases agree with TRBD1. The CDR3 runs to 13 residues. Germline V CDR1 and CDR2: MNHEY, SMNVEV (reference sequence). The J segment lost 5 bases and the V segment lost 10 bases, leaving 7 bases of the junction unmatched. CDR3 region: CATGQGYDQPQHF. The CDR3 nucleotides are TGTGCCACCGGACAGGGTTATGATCAGCCCCAGCATTTT.

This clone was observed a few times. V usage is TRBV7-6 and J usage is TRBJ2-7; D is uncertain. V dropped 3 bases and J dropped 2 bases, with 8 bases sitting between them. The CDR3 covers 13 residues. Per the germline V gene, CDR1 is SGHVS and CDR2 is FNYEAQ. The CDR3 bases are TGTGCCAGCAGCTTGGCGGCAACCTACGAGCAGTACTTC. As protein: CASSLAATYEQYF.

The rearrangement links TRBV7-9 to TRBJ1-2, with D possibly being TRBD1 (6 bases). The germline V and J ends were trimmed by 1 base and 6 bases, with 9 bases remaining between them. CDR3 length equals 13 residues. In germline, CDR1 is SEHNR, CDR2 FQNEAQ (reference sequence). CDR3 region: CASSLVQGDGYTF. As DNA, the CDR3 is TGTGCCAGCAGCTTAGTACAGGGCGATGGCTACACCTTC.

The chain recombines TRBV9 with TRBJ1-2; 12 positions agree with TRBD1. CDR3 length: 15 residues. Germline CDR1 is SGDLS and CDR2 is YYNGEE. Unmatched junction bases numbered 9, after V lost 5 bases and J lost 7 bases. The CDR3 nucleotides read TGTGCCAGCAGTACCACGGGACAGGGGGCCGGTGGCTACACCTTC. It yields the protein CASSTTGQGAGGYTF.

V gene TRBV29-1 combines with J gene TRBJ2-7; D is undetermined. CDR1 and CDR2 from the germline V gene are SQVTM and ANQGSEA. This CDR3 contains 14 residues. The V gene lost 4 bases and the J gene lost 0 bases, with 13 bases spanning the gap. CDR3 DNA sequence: TGCAGCGTTGTAAGGAGCACCTACTCCTACGAGCAGTACTTC. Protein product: CSVVRSTYSYEQYF.

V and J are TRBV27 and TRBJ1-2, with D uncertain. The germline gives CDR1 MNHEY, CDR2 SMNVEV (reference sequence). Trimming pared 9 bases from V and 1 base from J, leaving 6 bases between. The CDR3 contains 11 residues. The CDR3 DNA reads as TGTGCCAGTTCCGGTAACTATGGCTACACCTTC. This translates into CASSGNYGYTF.

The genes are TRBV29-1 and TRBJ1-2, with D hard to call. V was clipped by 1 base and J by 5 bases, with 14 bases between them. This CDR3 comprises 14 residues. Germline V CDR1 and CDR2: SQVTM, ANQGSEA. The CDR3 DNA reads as TGCAGCGTTGAAGTTCAGGTTAGGTCATATGGCTACACCTTC. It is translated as CSVEVQVRSYGYTF.

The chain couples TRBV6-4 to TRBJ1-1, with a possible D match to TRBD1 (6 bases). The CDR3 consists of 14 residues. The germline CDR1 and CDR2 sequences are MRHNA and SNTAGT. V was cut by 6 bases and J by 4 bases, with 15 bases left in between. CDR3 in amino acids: CASRINRDGTEAFF. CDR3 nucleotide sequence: TGTGCCAGCAGGATAAACAGGGATGGCACTGAAGCTTTCTTT.

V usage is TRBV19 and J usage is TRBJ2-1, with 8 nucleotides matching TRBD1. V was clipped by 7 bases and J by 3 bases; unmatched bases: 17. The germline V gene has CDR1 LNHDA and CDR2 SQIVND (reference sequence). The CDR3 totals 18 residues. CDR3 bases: TGTGCCAGTACCAATTACCGGGACAGGCGAACTTTCTACAATGAGCAGTTCTTC. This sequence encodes CASTNYRDRRTFYNEQFF.

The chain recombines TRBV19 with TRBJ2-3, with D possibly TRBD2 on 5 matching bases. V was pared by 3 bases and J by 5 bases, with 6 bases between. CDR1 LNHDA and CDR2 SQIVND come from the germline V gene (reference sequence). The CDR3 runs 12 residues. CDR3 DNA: TGTGCCAGTAGTATCCGGGGAGATACGCAGTATTTT. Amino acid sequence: CASSIRGDTQYF. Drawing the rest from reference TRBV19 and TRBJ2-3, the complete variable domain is DGGITQSPKYLFRKEGQNVTLSCEQNLNHDAMYWYRQDPGQGLRLIYYSQIVNDFQKGDIAEGYSVSREKKESFPLTVTSAQKNPTAFYLCASSIRGDTQYFGPGTRLTVL.